The 11 T cell receptor beta chains given below trace back to one sample, sequenced in a study of vaccination effects on CD4 cells after COVID-19. Clones were read by immunoSEQ multiplex PCR, and TCRdb kept only the in-frame ones, dropping some. This table has 70,000 to 85,000 clones, 70% to 90% appearing once. These TCRs' antigens remain unknown. Antigen-specific CD4+ T cells were expanded with viral peptide pools in the ViraFEST assay before sequencing. Once cultured for 10 days, the cells underwent separation to obtain CD4+ T cells. It was two doses of either the BNT162b2 or mRNA-1273 vaccine that participants received. This specimen consisted of CD4+ T cells from PBMCs cultured with HCoV-229E spike peptides, obtained after COVID-19 vaccination. These receptors all come from a human donor who received a COVID-19 vaccine.

This clone was seen a few times. V gene TRBV30 combines with J gene TRBJ1-5; D is unresolved. Trimming stripped 5 bases from V and 1 base from J, with 12 bases between. The CDR3 contains 14 residues. Germline V gives CDR1 GTSNPN, CDR2 SVGIG (reference sequence). CDR3 region: CAWYGQSSNQPQHF. CDR3 coding DNA: TGTGCCTGGTACGGGCAATCGAGCAATCAGCCCCAGCATTTT.

This sequence joins TRBV5-1 and TRBJ1-2, with unresolved D. The V gene lost 4 bases and the J gene lost 2 bases, with 9 bases spanning the gap. The germline V gene encodes CDR1 SGHRS and CDR2 YFSETQ. This CDR3 region has 13 residues. The CDR3 loop is CASSPDGNYGYTF. Here the CDR3 DNA reads TGCGCCAGCAGCCCTGACGGAAACTATGGCTACACCTTC.

This clone was seen a single time. Here the CDR3 DNA reads TGTGCCAGCAGCCGCCAGGCAGGCCGGGGCTACACCTTC. Encoded protein: CASSRQAGRGYTF. The chain links TRBV7-2 to TRBJ1-2; the D is unclear. Germline V gives CDR1 SGHTA, CDR2 FQGNSA. The CDR3 runs 13 residues. The germline V and J ends were trimmed by 5 bases and 8 bases, with 15 bases remaining between them. Combining the CDR3 with reference TRBV7-2 and TRBJ1-2 gives the whole variable domain GAGVSQSPSNKVTEKGKDVELRCDPISGHTALYWYRQSLGQGLEFLIYFQGNSAPDKSGLPSDRFSAERTGGSVSTLTIQRTQQEDSAVYLCASSRQAGRGYTFGSGTRLTVV.

This clone was seen more than once but under ten times. The V call is TRBV7-2, the J call TRBJ1-4, with D maybe TRBD1 (5 bases). CDR1 is SGHTA, CDR2 FQGNSA, per germline. This CDR3 is 13 amino acids long. Trimming removed 5 bases from V and 8 bases from J, with 12 bases in between. The CDR3 protein is CASSRGGWEKLFF. The DNA for the CDR3 is TGTGCCAGCAGCCGGGGGGGTTGGGAAAAACTGTTTTTT. The variable domain in full, with the rest retrieved from reference TRBV7-2 and TRBJ1-4, is GAGVSQSPSNKVTEKGKDVELRCDPISGHTALYWYRQSLGQGLEFLIYFQGNSAPDKSGLPSDRFSAERTGGSVSTLTIQRTQQEDSAVYLCASSRGGWEKLFFGSGTQLSVL.

The J gene is TRBJ2-7, the V gene TRBV6-5; D is ambiguous. Between the trimmed V and J ends, which lost 6 bases and 3 bases, there was a span of 9 bases. The length of the CDR3 is 12 residues. Per the germline V gene, CDR1 is MNHEY and CDR2 is SVGAGI. CDR3 sequence reads: CASSPTLYEQYV. The CDR3 bases are TGTGCCAGCAGCCCGACCCTCTACGAGCAGTACGTC.

In this sample, this clone turned up a few times. CDR3 DNA sequence: TGTGCCAGCAGTTGGCCCGGGACAGGAGGCTACGAGCAGTACGTC. Protein sequence: CASSWPGTGGYEQYV. The chain couples TRBV6-2 or TRBV6-3 to TRBJ2-7, with TRBD1 identical over 8 bases. Per germline, CDR1 MNHEY and CDR2 SVGEGT. After removal of 4 bases from V and 3 bases from J, the junction contained 8 bases not matched to a gene. The CDR3 sequence is 15 residues long.

This chain uses TRBV28 with TRBJ2-7; D is unclear. This CDR3 comprises 12 residues. The germline V and J ends were trimmed by 2 bases and 7 bases, with 9 bases remaining between them. CDR1 and CDR2 (germline): MDHEN, SYDVKM. The CDR3 region has the DNA TGTGCCAGCAGTTTAGGCGTGGGTGAGCAGTACGTC. Protein product: CASSLGVGEQYV.

This rearrangement joins TRBV9 to TRBJ1-1, with TRBD1 identical over 8 bases. The germline gives CDR1 SGDLS, CDR2 YYNGEE. Losses at the gene ends were 1 base for V and 8 bases for J; bases not matched to a gene: 7. The CDR3 is 14 residues long. CDR3 bases: TGTGCCAGCAGCGTACGTGGGACAGGCGGAGAAGCTTTCTTT. Amino acid sequence: CASSVRGTGGEAFF.

The genes are TRBV9 and TRBJ1-1; maybe TRBD1 (5 bases). The CDR3 length is 13 residues. V dropped 0 bases and J dropped 6 bases, with 9 bases sitting between them. Germline CDR1 and CDR2: SGDLS and YYNGEE. This CDR3 is CASSVVRGPEAFF. The CDR3 region has the DNA TGTGCCAGCAGCGTAGTTCGGGGCCCTGAAGCTTTCTTT.

The J gene is TRBJ2-2, the V gene TRBV14; a weak D match, TRBD2 (5 bases). This CDR3 contains 15 residues. Germline V gene data show CDR1 as SGHDN and CDR2 as FVKESK. V lost 1 base and J 7 bases, leaving 13 bases between the germline ends. In DNA, the CDR3 is TGTGCCAGCAGCCAAGTCTTAGGAGGAATCGGGGAGCTGTTTTTT. This gives the protein CASSQVLGGIGELFF.

The rearrangement links TRBV19 to TRBJ2-3; TRBD2 matches at 8 bases. V shed 4 bases, J shed 3 bases, and the junction held 6 bases outside the gene matches. CDR1 and CDR2 from the germline V gene are LNHDA and SQIVND (reference sequence). This CDR3 has 15 amino acids. In DNA, the CDR3 is TGTGCCAGTAGTACCCGTAGCGGGGTAACAGATACGCAGTATTTT. Protein product: CASSTRSGVTDTQYF. Together with reference TRBV19 and TRBJ2-3, the CDR3 gives the full variable domain: DGGITQSPKYLFRKEGQNVTLSCEQNLNHDAMYWYRQDPGQGLRLIYYSQIVNDFQKGDIAEGYSVSREKKESFPLTVTSAQKNPTAFYLCASSTRSGVTDTQYFGPGTRLTVL.